These 8 T cell receptor beta chains share one sample of origin, sequenced in a study of identical twins. TCRdb ran MiXCR on the 5' RACE reads and lists one entry per CDR3 protein. The sample lists around 480,000 distinct CDR3 sequences, 13% to 15% occurring once. The same sample was also studied in work on yellow fever vaccine responses in identical twins.

The sample was CD4+ T cells sorted from blood. The origin of the receptors is a woman younger than 35 in good health.

The table lists this clonotype with a few counts. This chain links TRBV2 with TRBJ1-6; D is unresolved. CDR3 length: 15 residues. Germline V gene sequence: CDR1 SNHLY, CDR2 FYNNEI. Deletions cut 5 bases from V and 4 bases from J, with 12 bases between. CDR3 sequence (DNA): TGTGCCAGCAGTTCCGATCGGGGTTATAATTCACCCCTCCACTTT. Residues: CASSSDRGYNSPLHF.

The chain recombines TRBV28 with TRBJ2-7, with a possible D match to TRBD1 (9 bases). V was trimmed by 8 bases and J by 3 bases, leaving 20 bases between them. The CDR3 sequence is 15 residues long. In germline, CDR1 is MDHEN, CDR2 SYDVKM. The CDR3 DNA reads TGTGCCAGCCAACCGGGGGGGACAGGGTACTACGAGCAGTACTTC. As protein: CASQPGGTGYYEQYF.

This clonotype has only a few counts. The V call is TRBV4-3, the J call TRBJ2-1, with TRBD1 as a possible D gene (5 bases). CDR3 length equals 16 residues. V was pared by 0 bases and J by 7 bases, with 16 bases between. Germline values: CDR1 LGHNA, CDR2 YSLEER. The CDR3 is CASSQDSRAPRNEQFF. The DNA for the CDR3 is TGCGCCAGCAGCCAAGATAGCAGGGCCCCGCGGAATGAGCAGTTCTTC.

J is TRBJ2-1 and V is TRBV28; 8 bases match TRBD2. Unmatched junction bases numbered 7, after V lost 7 bases and J lost 8 bases. The germline V gene encodes CDR1 MDHEN and CDR2 SYDVKM. The CDR3 runs to 13 residues. The CDR3 reads CASTLGRADEQFF. The CDR3 DNA reads TGTGCCAGCACCCTCGGGAGGGCGGATGAGCAGTTCTTC.

This clonotype has only a few counts. V and J are TRBV2 and TRBJ2-4; a possible D gene is TRBD1 (5 bases). There are 16 residues in the CDR3. The germline V gene has CDR1 SNHLY and CDR2 FYNNEI. V was cut by 6 bases and J by 0 bases, with 15 bases left in between. CDR3 protein: CASRRQSVLAKNIQYF. In DNA, the CDR3 is TGTGCCAGCAGACGACAGTCTGTGCTAGCCAAAAACATTCAGTACTTC.

This clonotype showed up just a few times. This chain joins TRBV3-1 and TRBJ1-2; D remains unclear. The CDR3 consists of 14 residues. Germline CDR1 and CDR2: LGHDT and YNNKEL (reference sequence). Trimming removed 3 bases from V and 0 bases from J, with 8 bases in between. In DNA, the CDR3 is TGTGCCAGCAGCCAGTCTGACGCTAACTATGGCTACACCTTC. Amino acid sequence: CASSQSDANYGYTF.

The table lists this clonotype with a few counts. The J gene is TRBJ1-1, the V gene TRBV29-1; D not resolved. The germline CDR1 and CDR2 sequences are SQVTM and ANQGSEA. This CDR3 region has 15 residues. V was cut by 2 bases and J by 0 bases, with 13 bases left in between. The CDR3 DNA reads TGCAGCGTTGAAATCAGAGGCAGGTTGAACACTGAAGCTTTCTTT. This translates into CSVEIRGRLNTEAFF.

The gene calls are TRBV28 and TRBJ2-6; D may be TRBD1 (6 bases). Germline-derived CDR1 and CDR2 are MDHEN and SYDVKM. Trimming took off 3 bases at V and 6 bases at J, with 30 bases between the two ends. This CDR3 is 21 amino acids long. CDR3 region: CASSFLLSTGWFYREANVLTF. The CDR3 region has the DNA TGTGCCAGCAGTTTCCTTTTGTCTACAGGGTGGTTTTATAGGGAGGCCAACGTCCTGACTTTC.